Listed below are T cell receptor beta chains from one sample, sequenced in a study of blood T cell repertoires in COVID-19. Sequencing was performed with immunoSEQ multiplex PCR; in TCRdb, only in-frame clones are kept and a portion is missing. The data contain about 81,000 clones, roughly 96% of them singletons. Material for sequencing was peripheral blood. All receptors come from a human donor with active COVID-19. The donor label of this sample is uncertain. Each CDR3 is given with its conserved first and last residue. A D gene is named only where the DNA matches it firmly. A clone size is listed for some rows: how often the clone was seen (once, few, many), or a class if it is expanded.

J gene | CDR3 length | V gene | D gene | clone size | CDR3 DNA | CDR3 protein
TRBJ2-3 | 14 | TRBV7-2 | NA | few | TGTGCCAGCAGCTTAGCCCCCCACACAGATACGCAGTATTTT | CASSLAPHTDTQYF
TRBJ2-7 | 15 | TRBV28 | TRBD1 | NA | TGTGCCAGCAGTTACAGGGGGCCGAGCTCCTACGAGCAGTACTTC | CASSYRGPSSYEQYF
TRBJ2-7 | 14 | TRBV7-2 | TRBD1 | once | TGTGCCAGCAGCTTCCGGGACAGCAACTACGAGCAGTACTTC | CASSFRDSNYEQYF
TRBJ2-5 | 15 | TRBV9 | NA | NA | TGTGCCAGCAGCGTAGTTCCCGGGAATTTGGAGACCCAGTACTTC | CASSVVPGNLETQYF
TRBJ2-5 | 17 | TRBV24-1 | TRBD2 | NA | TGTGCCACCAGCCCCTCAAAGCTAGCGGGGGGGAAAGAGACCCAGTACTTC | CATSPSKLAGGKETQYF
TRBJ2-5 | 16 | TRBV10-3 | TRBD1 | NA | TGTGCCATCAGTGATTGGACAGGGCAAGATCAAGAGACCCAGTACTTC | CAISDWTGQDQETQYF
TRBJ2-1 | 13 | TRBV6-4 | NA | NA | TGTGCCAGCAGTGAAGGCGGCTACAATGAGCAGTTCTTC | CASSEGGYNEQFF
TRBJ1-1 | 14 | TRBV5-4 | NA | NA | TGTGCCAGCAGCTTGCTCGACTTGGACTCTGAAGCTTTCTTT | CASSLLDLDSEAFF
TRBJ2-3 | 14 | TRBV2 | NA | NA | TGTGCCAGCAGCGACGGACCGGGGGCAGATACGCAGTATTTT | CASSDGPGADTQYF
TRBJ2-1 | 17 | TRBV9 | TRBD2 | NA | TGTGCCAGCAGCCCGGGACTAGCGGGAGGGGCCTACAATGAGCAGTTCTTC | CASSPGLAGGAYNEQFF
TRBJ2-7 | 14 | TRBV7-2 | NA | NA | TGTGCCAGCAGCCTACCGGACTGGGTTTTCGAGCAGTACTTC | CASSLPDWVFEQYF
TRBJ2-2 | 16 | TRBV28 | NA | NA | TGTGCCAGCAGTTTTACGGGACTCGCGAACACCGGGGAGCTGTTTTTT | CASSFTGLANTGELFF
TRBJ1-5 | 13 | TRBV19 | TRBD1 | NA | TGTGCCAGTAGTGGGACAGGGGTCCAGCCCCAGCATTTT | CASSGTGVQPQHF
TRBJ2-3 | 14 | TRBV7-2 | TRBD2 | NA | TGTGCCAGCAGCCTAGCGGCTAGCACAGATACGCAGTATTTT | CASSLAASTDTQYF
TRBJ2-1 | 16 | TRBV5-1 | TRBD1 | NA | TGCGCCAGCAGCTTTGACCGGGACAGGGGGAACAATGAGCAGTTCTTC | CASSFDRDRGNNEQFF
TRBJ2-2 | 21 | TRBV15 | TRBD2 | NA | TGTGCCACCAGCAGTCTCCCGGGACTAGCGGGGGGGCCCGGTCTGACCGGGGAGCTGTTTTTT | CATSSLPGLAGGPGLTGELFF
TRBJ2-1 | 13 | TRBV6-6 | NA | NA | TGTGCCAGCAGCCTCTCCTCCTACAATGAGCAGTTCTTC | CASSLSSYNEQFF
TRBJ2-2 | 18 | TRBV9 | TRBD2 | NA | TGTGCCAGCAGCGTCCTTCCCCCTGCGGGAGGGCGTACCGGGGAGCTGTTTTTT | CASSVLPPAGGRTGELFF
TRBJ2-3 | 17 | TRBV4-1 | NA | NA | TGCGCCAGCAGTTATCAAAAAGGCGGGGGCGGCACAGATACGCAGTATTTT | CASSYQKGGGGTDTQYF
TRBJ1-2 | 10 | TRBV14 | NA | NA | TGTGCCAGCATAATCTATGGCTACACCTTC | CASIIYGYTF
TRBJ2-2 | 12 | TRBV24-1 | NA | NA | TGTGCCACCAGTGTCCGGACAGGGGAGCTGTTTTTT | CATSVRTGELFF
TRBJ2-5 | 16 | TRBV7-2 | TRBD2 | NA | TGTGCCAGCAGCTTAGTAGCGGGGGGTTACCAAGAGACCCAGTACTTC | CASSLVAGGYQETQYF
TRBJ2-6 | 16 | TRBV4-2 | NA | once | TGTGCCAGCAGCCAAGATTTAGCATCTGGGGCCAACGTCCTGACTTTC | CASSQDLASGANVLTF
TRBJ2-7 | 15 | TRBV6-1 | NA | few | TGTGCCAGCAGTGATGGCAGGGCGCTTCCGATGAAGCAGTACTTC | CASSDGRALPMKQYF
TRBJ2-1 | 15 | TRBV11-2 | TRBD1 | NA | TGTGCCAGCAGCTTTGGGACAGGGGGCGTAAATGAGCAGTTCTTC | CASSFGTGGVNEQFF
TRBJ1-3 | 14 | TRBV3-1/TRBV3-2 | TRBD1 | once | TGTGCCAGCAGCCCACAGGGGTCGGGAAACACCATATATTTT | CASSPQGSGNTIYF
TRBJ1-4 | 14 | TRBV6-5 | TRBD1 | NA | TGTGCCAGCAGCCGACAGGGTATAGGTGAAAAACTGTTTTTT | CASSRQGIGEKLFF
TRBJ1-2 | 16 | TRBV28 | NA | NA | TGTGCCAGCAGTCAACCAGAAGGAATCGGGAACTATGGCTACACCTTC | CASSQPEGIGNYGYTF
TRBJ2-5 | 17 | TRBV15 | TRBD2 | NA | TGTGCCACCAGCAGAACTATCCTAGCGGGAGCTTCGGAGACCCAGTACTTC | CATSRTILAGASETQYF
TRBJ2-7 | 13 | TRBV3-1/TRBV3-2 | NA | NA | TGTGCCAGCAGGCAGGACAGTACCTACGAGCAGTACTTC | CASRQDSTYEQYF
TRBJ1-3 | 16 | TRBV4-3 | NA | NA | TGCGCCAGCAGCCAGGTCGGTTCGAGATTTGGAAACACCATATATTTT | CASSQVGSRFGNTIYF
TRBJ2-2 | 16 | TRBV19 | TRBD1 | NA | TGTGCCAGTAACAATGGACAGGGATCGGTCACCGGGGAGCTGTTTTTT | CASNNGQGSVTGELFF
TRBJ2-1 | 15 | TRBV7-2 | TRBD1 | NA | TGTGCCAGCAGCCCAGTCTCGGGACAGGGCCATGAGCAGTTCTTC | CASSPVSGQGHEQFF
TRBJ2-7 | 12 | TRBV2 | NA | NA | TGTGCCAGCAATCTTGAGGGCTACGAGCAGTACTTC | CASNLEGYEQYF
TRBJ2-7 | 14 | TRBV3-1/TRBV3-2 | NA | NA | TGTGCCAGCAGCCAAGAAGGACTCAAGTACGAGCAGTACTTC | CASSQEGLKYEQYF
TRBJ2-7 | 12 | TRBV28 | NA | NA | TGTGCCAGCAGTTTCCAGACCTACGAGCAGTACTTC | CASSFQTYEQYF
TRBJ2-1 | 15 | TRBV15 | NA | NA | TGTGCCACCAGCAGAGGTTGGACTTCTTACAATGAGCAGTTCTTC | CATSRGWTSYNEQFF
TRBJ2-7 | 15 | TRBV18 | TRBD1 | few | TGTGCCAGCTCAACCCCGGGACAGGGGGTCTACGAGCAGTACTTC | CASSTPGQGVYEQYF
TRBJ1-2 | 12 | TRBV3-1/TRBV3-2 | NA | NA | TGTGCCAGCAGCCAAGTTCAGTATGCCTACACCTTC | CASSQVQYAYTF
TRBJ2-5 | 15 | TRBV6-4 | TRBD1 | NA | TGTGCCAGCAGGCTCCGGGACAGGGACCAAGAGACCCAGTACTTC | CASRLRDRDQETQYF
TRBJ1-2 | 12 | TRBV28 | NA | once | TGTGCCAGCAGTTTAAGTCGGGATGGCTACACCTTC | CASSLSRDGYTF
TRBJ1-2 | 17 | TRBV4-1 | NA | NA | TGCGCCAGCAGCCAAGAGGTTGGCAGGGCTTCGGGCCATGGCTACACCTTC | CASSQEVGRASGHGYTF
TRBJ1-4 | 16 | TRBV5-1 | TRBD1 | NA | TGCGCCAGCAGCCCCGGGGACAGTACAACTAATGAAAAACTGTTTTTT | CASSPGDSTTNEKLFF
TRBJ1-5 | 14 | TRBV19 | NA | NA | TGTGCCAGTAGTGTACAGGGAGACTCGGGGCCCCAGCATTTT | CASSVQGDSGPQHF
TRBJ1-1 | 16 | TRBV5-4 | TRBD1 | NA | TGTGCCAGCAGCTCCGGACAGGGGGCTACGAACACTGAAGCTTTCTTT | CASSSGQGATNTEAFF
TRBJ2-3 | 13 | TRBV7-9 | NA | NA | TGTGCCAGCTCGAGGGGGACCCCAGATACGCAGTATTTT | CASSRGTPDTQYF
TRBJ1-1 | 20 | TRBV4-1 | TRBD1 | NA | TGCGCCAGCAGCCAAGAAGGGGTAGGGGGCCTCGCAGGTAGGAACACTGAAGCTTTCTTT | CASSQEGVGGLAGRNTEAFF
TRBJ2-7 | 15 | TRBV6-5 | NA | once | TGTGCCAGCAGTTACTCACGGGTCACATTCTACGAGCAGTACTTC | CASSYSRVTFYEQYF
TRBJ1-2 | 16 | TRBV18 | NA | NA | TGTGCCAGCTCACCACGGGGAACAGGGTTCAACTATGGCTACACCTTC | CASSPRGTGFNYGYTF
TRBJ2-7 | 16 | TRBV6-6 | TRBD2 | NA | TGTGCCAGCAGTCGGAACTCCGGGACTAGCGGGGGCGAGCAGTACTTC | CASSRNSGTSGGEQYF
TRBJ1-1 | 12 | TRBV10-3 | NA | NA | TGTGCCATCCGATCCGGGGAAACTGAAGCTTTCTTT | CAIRSGETEAFF
TRBJ2-7 | 14 | TRBV11-3 | NA | NA | TGTGCCAGCAGCTTAAGACAGGTTTCCTACGAGCAGTACTTC | CASSLRQVSYEQYF